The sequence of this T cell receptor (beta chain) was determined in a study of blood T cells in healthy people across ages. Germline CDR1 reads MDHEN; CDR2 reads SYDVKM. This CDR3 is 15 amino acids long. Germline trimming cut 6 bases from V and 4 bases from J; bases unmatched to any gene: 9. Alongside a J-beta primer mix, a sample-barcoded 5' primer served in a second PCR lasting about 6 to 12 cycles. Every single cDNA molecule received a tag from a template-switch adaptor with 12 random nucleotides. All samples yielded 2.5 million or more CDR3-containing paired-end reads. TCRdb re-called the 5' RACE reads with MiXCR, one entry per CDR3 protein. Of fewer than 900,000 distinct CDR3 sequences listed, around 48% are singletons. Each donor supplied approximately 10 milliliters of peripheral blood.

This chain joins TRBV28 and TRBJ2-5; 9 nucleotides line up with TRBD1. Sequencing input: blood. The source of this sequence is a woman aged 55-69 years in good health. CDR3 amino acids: CASRPGTGSRETQYF. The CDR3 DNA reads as TGTGCCAGCAGACCCGGGACAGGGAGTCGAGAGACCCAGTACTTC.